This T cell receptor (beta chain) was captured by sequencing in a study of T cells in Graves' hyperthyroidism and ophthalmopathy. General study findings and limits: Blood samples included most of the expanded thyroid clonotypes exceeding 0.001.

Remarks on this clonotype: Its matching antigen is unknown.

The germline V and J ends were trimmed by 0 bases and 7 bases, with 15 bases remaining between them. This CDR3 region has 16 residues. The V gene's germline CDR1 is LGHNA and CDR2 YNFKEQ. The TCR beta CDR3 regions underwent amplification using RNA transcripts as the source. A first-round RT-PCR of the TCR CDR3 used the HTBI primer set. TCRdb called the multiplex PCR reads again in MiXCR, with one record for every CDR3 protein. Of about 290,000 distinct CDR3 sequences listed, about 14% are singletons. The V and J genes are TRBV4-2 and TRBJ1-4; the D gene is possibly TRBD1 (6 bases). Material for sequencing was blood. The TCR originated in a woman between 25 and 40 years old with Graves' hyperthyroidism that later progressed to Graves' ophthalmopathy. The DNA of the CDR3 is TGTGCCAGCAGCCAAGAAGATCGGGGGGGCCCTGAAAAACTGTTTTTT. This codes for CASSQEDRGGPEKLFF.